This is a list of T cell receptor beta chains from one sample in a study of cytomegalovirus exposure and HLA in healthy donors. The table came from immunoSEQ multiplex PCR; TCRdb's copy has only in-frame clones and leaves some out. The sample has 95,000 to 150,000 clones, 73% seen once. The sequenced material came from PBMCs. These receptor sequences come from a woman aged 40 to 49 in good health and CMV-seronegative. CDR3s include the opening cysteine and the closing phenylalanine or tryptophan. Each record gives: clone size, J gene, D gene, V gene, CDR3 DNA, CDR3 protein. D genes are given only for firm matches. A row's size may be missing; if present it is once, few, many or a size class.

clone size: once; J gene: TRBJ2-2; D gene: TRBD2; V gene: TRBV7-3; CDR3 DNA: TGTGCCAGCAGCTTAACAGGGACTAGCGGGTTTGGCGGGGAGCTGTTTTTT; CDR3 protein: CASSLTGTSGFGGELFF
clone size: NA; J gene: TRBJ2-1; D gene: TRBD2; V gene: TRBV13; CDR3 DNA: TGTGCCAGCAGCTTTTTGCTCGGCGGGAGCATCCCCCATGAGCAGTTCTTC; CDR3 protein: CASSFLLGGSIPHEQFF
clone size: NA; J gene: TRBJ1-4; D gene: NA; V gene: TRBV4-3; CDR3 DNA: TGCGCCAGCAGCCAAGATGGGACTTTAAATGAAAAACTGTTTTTT; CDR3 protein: CASSQDGTLNEKLFF
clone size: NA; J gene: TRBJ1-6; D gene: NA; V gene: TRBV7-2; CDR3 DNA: TGTGCCAGCAGCTTAGAGGCGGGAGGGGGAGGCTCACCCCTCCACTTT; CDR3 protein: CASSLEAGGGGSPLHF
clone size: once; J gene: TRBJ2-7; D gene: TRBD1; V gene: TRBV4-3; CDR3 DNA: TGCGCCAGCAGCCCGGGGATTCAACAGGGGACGGACGGCGAGCAGTACTTC; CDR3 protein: CASSPGIQQGTDGEQYF
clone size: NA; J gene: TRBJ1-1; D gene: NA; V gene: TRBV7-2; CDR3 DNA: TGTGCCAGCAGCTTAGAGAGGAGAACTGAAGCTTTCTTT; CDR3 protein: CASSLERRTEAFF
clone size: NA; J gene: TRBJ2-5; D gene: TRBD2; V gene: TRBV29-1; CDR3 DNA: TGCAGCGTTGAGCGGGGGGACGTCGAAGAGACCCAGTACTTC; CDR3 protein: CSVERGDVEETQYF
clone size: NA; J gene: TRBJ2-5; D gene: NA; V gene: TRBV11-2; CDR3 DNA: TGTGCCAGCAGCCCTCAAGAGACCCAGTACTTC; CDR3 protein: CASSPQETQYF
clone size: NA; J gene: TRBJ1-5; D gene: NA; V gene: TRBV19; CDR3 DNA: TGTGCCAGTAGTATAAGTAGCGGGGGCCGTCAGCCCCAGCATTTT; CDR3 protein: CASSISSGGRQPQHF
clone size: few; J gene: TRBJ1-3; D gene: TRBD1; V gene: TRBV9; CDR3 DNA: TGTGCCAGCAGCGCCTTCACAGGGGGTAATGGAAACACCATATATTTT; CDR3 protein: CASSAFTGGNGNTIYF